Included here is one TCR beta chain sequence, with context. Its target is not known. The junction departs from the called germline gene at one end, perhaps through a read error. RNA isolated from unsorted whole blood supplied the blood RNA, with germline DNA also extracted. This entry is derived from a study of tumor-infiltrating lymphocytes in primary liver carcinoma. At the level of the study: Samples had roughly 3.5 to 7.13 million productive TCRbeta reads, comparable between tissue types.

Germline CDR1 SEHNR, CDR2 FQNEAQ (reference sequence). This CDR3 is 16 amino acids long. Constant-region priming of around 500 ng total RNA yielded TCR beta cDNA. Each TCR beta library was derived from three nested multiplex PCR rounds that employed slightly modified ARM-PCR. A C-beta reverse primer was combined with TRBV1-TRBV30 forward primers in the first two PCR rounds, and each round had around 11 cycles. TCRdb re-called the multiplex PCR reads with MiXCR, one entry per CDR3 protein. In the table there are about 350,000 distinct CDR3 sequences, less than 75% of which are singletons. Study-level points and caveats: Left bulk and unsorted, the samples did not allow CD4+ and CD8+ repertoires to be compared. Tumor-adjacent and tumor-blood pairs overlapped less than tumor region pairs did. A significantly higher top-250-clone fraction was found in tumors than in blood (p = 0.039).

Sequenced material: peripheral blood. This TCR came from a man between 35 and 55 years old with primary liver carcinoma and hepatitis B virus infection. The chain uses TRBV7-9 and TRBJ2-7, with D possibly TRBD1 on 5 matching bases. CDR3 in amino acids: CTSSLASHPQGYEQYF. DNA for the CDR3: TGTACCAGCAGCTTAGCTAGTCACCCCCAGGGCTACGAGCAGTACTTC.